Sequencing of this T cell receptor beta chain was carried out in a study of shared clonotypes between healthy human individuals. The study's findings and limits: The donor pool, a small one, limited the genetic and exposure-history diversity represented. Larger richness was generally estimated for naive than memory subsets.

Here immunoSEQ multiplex PCR was the method, and the copy in TCRdb shows in-frame clones only, minus some. The sample carries some 650,000 clones, 95% to 98% recorded once. Comments on this clone: The antigen is unknown.

Germline CDR1 reads MNHEY; CDR2 reads SVGAGI. The CDR3 extends over 14 amino acids. Deletions cut 6 bases from V and 1 base from J, with 12 bases between. None of the donors, who were healthy HIV-negative adults, had recently had acute infections or vaccinations. Among the donors, all were Caucasian adults who lived in Nashville, Tennessee. The specimen sequenced was naive CD4+ T cells sorted from blood. The subset: CD45RA+ positively selected. The chain is built from TRBV6-5 and TRBJ1-1, with D possibly being TRBD1 (5 bases). The TCR comes from a woman younger than 45 in good health. CDR3 residues: CASSPWGENTEAFF. The DNA for the CDR3 is TGTGCCAGCAGCCCCTGGGGGGAGAACACTGAAGCTTTCTTT.